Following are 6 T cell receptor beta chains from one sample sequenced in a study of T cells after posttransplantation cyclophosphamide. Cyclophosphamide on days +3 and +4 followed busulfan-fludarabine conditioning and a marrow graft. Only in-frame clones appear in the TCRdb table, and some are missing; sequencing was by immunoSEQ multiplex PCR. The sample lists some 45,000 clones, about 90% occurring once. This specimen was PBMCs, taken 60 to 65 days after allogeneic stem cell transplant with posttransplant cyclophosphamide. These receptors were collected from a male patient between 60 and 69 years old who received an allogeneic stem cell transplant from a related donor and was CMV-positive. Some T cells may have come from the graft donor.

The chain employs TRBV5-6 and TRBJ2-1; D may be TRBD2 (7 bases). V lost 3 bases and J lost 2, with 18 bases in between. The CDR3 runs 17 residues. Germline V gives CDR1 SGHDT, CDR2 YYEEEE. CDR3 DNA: TGTGCCAGCAGCTCCGACCGGGGGGCCGGAGCCTACAATGAGCAGTTCTTC. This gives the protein CASSSDRGAGAYNEQFF.

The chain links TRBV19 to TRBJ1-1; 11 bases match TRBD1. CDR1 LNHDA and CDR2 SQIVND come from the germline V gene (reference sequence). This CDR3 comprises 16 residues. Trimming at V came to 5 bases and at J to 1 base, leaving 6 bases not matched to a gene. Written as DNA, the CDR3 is TGTGCCAGTAGTCCCTGGGACAGGGGGAAGAACACTGAAGCTTTCTTT. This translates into CASSPWDRGKNTEAFF.

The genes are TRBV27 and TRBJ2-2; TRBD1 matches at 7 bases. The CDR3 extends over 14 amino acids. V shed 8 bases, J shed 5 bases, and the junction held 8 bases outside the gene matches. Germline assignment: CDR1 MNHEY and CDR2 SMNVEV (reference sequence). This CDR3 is CASRGDRVTGELFF. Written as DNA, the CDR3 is TGTGCCAGCCGAGGAGACAGGGTGACCGGGGAGCTGTTTTTT.

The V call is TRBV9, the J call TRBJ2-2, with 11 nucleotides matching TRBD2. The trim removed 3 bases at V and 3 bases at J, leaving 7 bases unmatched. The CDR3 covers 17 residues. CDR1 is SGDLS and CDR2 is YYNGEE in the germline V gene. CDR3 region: CASSAFSGGAHTGELFF. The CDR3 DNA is TGTGCCAGCAGCGCCTTTAGCGGGGGGGCGCACACCGGGGAGCTGTTTTTT.

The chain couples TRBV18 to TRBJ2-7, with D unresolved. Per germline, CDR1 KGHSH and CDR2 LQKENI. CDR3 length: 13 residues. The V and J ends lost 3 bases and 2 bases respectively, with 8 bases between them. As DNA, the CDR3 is TGTGCCAGCTCACCCAGCGTGGCCTACGAGCAGTACGTC. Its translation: CASSPSVAYEQYV.

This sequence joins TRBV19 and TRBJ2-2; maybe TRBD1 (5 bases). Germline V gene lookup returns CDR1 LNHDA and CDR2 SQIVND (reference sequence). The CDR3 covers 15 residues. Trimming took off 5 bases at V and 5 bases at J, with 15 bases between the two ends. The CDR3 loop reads CASSFRPRDTGELFF. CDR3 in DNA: TGTGCCAGTAGTTTTCGTCCCAGGGATACCGGGGAGCTGTTTTTT.